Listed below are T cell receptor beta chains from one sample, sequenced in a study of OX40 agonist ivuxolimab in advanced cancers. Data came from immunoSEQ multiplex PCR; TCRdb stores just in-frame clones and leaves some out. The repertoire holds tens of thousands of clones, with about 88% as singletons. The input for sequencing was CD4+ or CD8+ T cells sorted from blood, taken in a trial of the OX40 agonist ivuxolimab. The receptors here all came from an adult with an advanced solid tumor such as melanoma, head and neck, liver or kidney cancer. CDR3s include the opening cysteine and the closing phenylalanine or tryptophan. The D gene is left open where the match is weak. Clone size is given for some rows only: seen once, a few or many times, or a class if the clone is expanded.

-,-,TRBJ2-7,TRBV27,TGTGCCAGCAGTTTATCGAAGGGGGAGCGCTCCTACGAGCAGTACTTC,CASSLSKGERSYEQYF
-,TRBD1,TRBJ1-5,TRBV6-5,TGTGCCAGCAGTAAAACAGGGGGGGATCAGCCCCAGCATTTT,CASSKTGGDQPQHF
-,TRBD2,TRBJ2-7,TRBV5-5,TGTGCCAGCAGCTTCACTAGCGCTTCCTACGAGCAGTACTTC,CASSFTSASYEQYF
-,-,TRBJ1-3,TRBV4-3,TGCGCCAGCAGCCAAGATGAAGGGGACACCATATATTTT,CASSQDEGDTIYF
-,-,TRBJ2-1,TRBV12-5,TGTGCTAGTGGTTTGGACTACAATGAGCAGTTCTTC,CASGLDYNEQFF
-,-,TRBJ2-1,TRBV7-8,TGTGCCAGCAGCTTAACTGGGGGAGTAAGAAATGAGCAGTTCTTC,CASSLTGGVRNEQFF
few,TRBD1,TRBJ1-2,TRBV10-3,TGTGCCATCAAGGGGGGACAGGCTGGTGGCTACACCTTC,CAIKGGQAGGYTF
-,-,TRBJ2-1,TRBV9,TGTGCCAGCAGCGAGTGGGGGGAGTATGAGCAGTTCTTC,CASSEWGEYEQFF
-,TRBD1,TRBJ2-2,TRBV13,TGTGCCAGCAGCGGACAGGGGCCCGGGGAGCTGTTTTTT,CASSGQGPGELFF
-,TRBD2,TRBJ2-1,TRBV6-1,TGTGCCAGCAGTAGGCTAGCGGGAGTGCATGAGCAGTTCTTC,CASSRLAGVHEQFF
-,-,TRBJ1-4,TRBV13,TGTGCCAGCAGCTTAGGCACAGGGAATAATGAAAAACTGTTTTTT,CASSLGTGNNEKLFF
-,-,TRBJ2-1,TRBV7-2,TGTGCCAGCAGCTCTCCACTCGAGCAGTTCTTC,CASSSPLEQFF
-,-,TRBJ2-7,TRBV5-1,TGCGCCAGCAGCATGAACAGGGAAGCCACCTACGAGCAGTACTTC,CASSMNREATYEQYF
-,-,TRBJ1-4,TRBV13,TGTGCCAGCAGCCTAGGACGAGGGGTCGAAAAACTGTTTTTT,CASSLGRGVEKLFF
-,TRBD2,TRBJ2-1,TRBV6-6,TGTGCCAGCAGTTACACACTAGCGGGAGGAGCCAATGAGCAGTTCTTC,CASSYTLAGGANEQFF